This record covers a single T cell receptor beta chain. Germline CDR1 and CDR2: MGHDK and SYGVNS. Trimming cost V 1 base and J 4 bases, with 13 bases left between them. CDR3 length: 15 amino acids. The sample comes from a study of blood T cell repertoires in COVID-19. Across the study: Donors in the United States, Italy and Spain gave samples during acute or convalescent COVID-19.

Patients from Seattle were sampled longitudinally, starting during active infection. Per the authors' pipeline: From reference gene primer amplification, estimates of nucleated cell counts were derived. Method: immunoSEQ multiplex PCR; TCRdb's copy keeps in-frame clones and lacks some. V, J and clone size derive from that table, while D and trimming were established from the DNA sequence. The sample records tens of thousands of clones, about 90% being singletons. This rearrangement joins TRBV25-1 to TRBJ1-1, with D possibly TRBD1 on 5 matching bases. The specimen sequenced was peripheral blood. The TCR comes from a man aged 45-65 years with COVID-19, enrolled during active disease. CDR3 coding DNA: TGTGCCAGCAGTGAATGGGGGGGACTCAGCACTGAAGCTTTCTTT. Translating it yields CASSEWGGLSTEAFF.